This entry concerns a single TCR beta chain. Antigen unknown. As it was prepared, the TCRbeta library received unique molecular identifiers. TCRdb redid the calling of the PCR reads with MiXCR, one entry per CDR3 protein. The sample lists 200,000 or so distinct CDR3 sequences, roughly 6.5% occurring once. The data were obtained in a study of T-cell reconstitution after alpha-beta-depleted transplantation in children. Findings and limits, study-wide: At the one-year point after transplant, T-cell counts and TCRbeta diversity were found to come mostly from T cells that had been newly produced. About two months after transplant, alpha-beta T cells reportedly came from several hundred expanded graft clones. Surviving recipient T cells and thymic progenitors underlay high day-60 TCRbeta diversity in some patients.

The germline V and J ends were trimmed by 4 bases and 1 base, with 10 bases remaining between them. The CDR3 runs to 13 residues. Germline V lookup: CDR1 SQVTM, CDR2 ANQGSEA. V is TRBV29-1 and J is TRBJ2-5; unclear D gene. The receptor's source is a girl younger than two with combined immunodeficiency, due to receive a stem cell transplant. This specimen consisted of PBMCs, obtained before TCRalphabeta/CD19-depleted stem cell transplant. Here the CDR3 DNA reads TGCAGCGTTGGGGCCTTAACCCAAGAGACCCAGTACTTC. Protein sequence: CSVGALTQETQYF.